This T cell receptor beta chain comes out of a study of cytomegalovirus exposure and HLA in healthy donors. Overall study: Unique TCR beta sequences numbering approximately 120 million came from around 180 million T cells in an earlier analysis. Around 78 million unique TCRs, all from HLA-typed donors, were included in an early release of the data. Whole-study results and caveats: For cytomegalovirus status, the classifier reportedly gave diagnoses with high specificity and sensitivity.

CDR3 length equals 14 residues. V lost 3 bases, J lost 6 bases, and 17 bases lay in between. CDR1 is SQVTM, CDR2 ANQGSEA, per germline. PCR used 60 Vbeta primers and 13 Jbeta primers. Sequenced by immunoSEQ multiplex PCR; TCRdb stores in-frame clones only, minus some. The data contain about 140,000 clones, more than 75% of them singletons. A word on this clone: Its antigen remains unidentified.

Sequencing was performed on PBMCs. V usage is TRBV29-1 and J usage is TRBJ1-1; D unclear. This TCR was recovered from a man younger than 35 in good health and CMV-seropositive. For the CDR3, the DNA is TGCAGCGTTGAGACACCTAACTTGGTCTCTGAAGCTTTCTTT. Translation gives CSVETPNLVSEAFF.